Listed below are T cell receptor beta chains from one sample, sequenced in a study of T cells in Graves' hyperthyroidism and ophthalmopathy. One entry per CDR3 protein, called by TCRdb with MiXCR from the multiplex PCR reads. The sample holds 300,000 to 400,000 distinct CDR3 sequences; about 15% are singletons and the top ten take about 18%. The specimen sequenced was blood. The source is a woman aged 25 to 45 with Graves' ophthalmopathy. Both conserved end residues are trimmed from each CDR3. Each record gives: V gene, J gene, CDR3 protein.

TRBV11-2	TRBJ1-1	ASSLAPFIVRPNTEAF
TRBV28	TRBJ1-2	ASNMRGTYGYT
TRBV9	TRBJ2-5	ASSVAGEETQY
TRBV18	TRBJ2-3	ASSRSMEGAVADTQY
TRBV3-1	TRBJ1-3	ASSTRQGTGNTIY
TRBV19	TRBJ1-5	ASSKRRALEPQH
TRBV12-3/TRBV12-4	TRBJ1-2	ASSPLREGDNNYGYT
TRBV6-5	TRBJ2-3	ASSYPPGRGADTQY
TRBV18	TRBJ2-3	ASSRVRLAGVLGTDTQY
TRBV27	TRBJ1-4	ASSSTTGSSEKLF
TRBV4-1	TRBJ2-2	ASSQDRGLLGQGAITGELF
TRBV7-6	TRBJ2-7	ASSPEGGRGAYEQY
TRBV4-1	TRBJ2-7	ASSQETGGPYEQY
TRBV19	TRBJ1-5	ASSIYVTGYSSQPQH
TRBV7-2	TRBJ2-7	ASRTISSGYEQY
TRBV6-1	TRBJ1-5	ASKQNLGGNQPQH
TRBV6-1	TRBJ2-7	ASSRQLSYEQY
TRBV15	TRBJ2-3	ATSREGTGGNTQY
TRBV6-2/TRBV6-3	TRBJ1-5	ASSYGVTQPQH
TRBV18	TRBJ1-1	ASSPGRDNTEAF
TRBV2	TRBJ1-5	ASGTGHNSNQPQH
TRBV20-1	TRBJ1-1	SAHDRVNTEAF
TRBV7-6	TRBJ2-1	ASSTTAGANNNEQF
TRBV6-1	TRBJ2-3	ASSEWTGRDTQY
TRBV12-3/TRBV12-4	TRBJ2-5	ASSRDGTGVQETQY
TRBV11-1	TRBJ1-2	ASSLAATGGNYGYT
TRBV3-1	TRBJ1-6	ASSQEKSPLH
TRBV12-3/TRBV12-4	TRBJ1-2	ASSGPSGGYT
TRBV6-1	TRBJ2-3	ASISRDIETDTQY
TRBV18	TRBJ2-5	ASADQETQY
TRBV30	TRBJ2-1	AWTAYNEQF
TRBV5-1	TRBJ2-1	ASSPGTGQAYNEQF
TRBV12-3/TRBV12-4	TRBJ2-2	ASNLAGGNTGELF
TRBV12-3/TRBV12-4	TRBJ1-2	ASSFGTDYGYT